A selection of T cell receptor beta chains follows, all from one sample in a study of blood T cell repertoires in COVID-19. Method: immunoSEQ multiplex PCR; TCRdb's copy keeps in-frame clones and lacks some. The sample includes roughly 410,000 clones, approximately 90% of them seen just once. The sequenced material came from peripheral blood. The receptor set was obtained from a middle-aged woman with COVID-19, enrolled during active disease. Each CDR3 is given with its conserved first and last residue. A D gene is named only where the DNA matches it firmly. The size of a clone is reported for some rows only, either as once, few or many, or as a class for expanded clones.

D,size,J,V,DNA,CDR3
NA,NA,TRBJ2-5,TRBV29-1,TGCAGCGTTGAGGAGCGGGAGACCCAGTACTTC,CSVEERETQYF
NA,NA,TRBJ1-6,TRBV9,TGTGCCAGCAGCTCGCCTTATAAACAGGGCACTTCACCCCTCCACTTT,CASSSPYKQGTSPLHF
TRBD1,NA,TRBJ1-5,TRBV30,TGTGCCTGGAGTGTACAGGGGACAGGGAGAGGTTCGAGCAATCAGCCCCAGCATTTT,CAWSVQGTGRGSSNQPQHF
TRBD2,NA,TRBJ2-1,TRBV19,TGTGCCAGTAGTACCTATCTACTAGCGGGAGTTTTAAATGAGCAGTTCTTC,CASSTYLLAGVLNEQFF
NA,few,TRBJ1-2,TRBV5-1,TGCGCCAGCAGCCCGACGGACGGGAATGGCTACACCTTC,CASSPTDGNGYTF
TRBD1,NA,TRBJ1-1,TRBV11-1,TGTGCCAGCAGCGCCATGGACAGGGCGCGTTACACTGAAGCTTTCTTT,CASSAMDRARYTEAFF
NA,once,TRBJ2-7,TRBV5-6,TGTGCCAGCAGCCCAGATCCCAGCTACGAGCAGTACTTC,CASSPDPSYEQYF
NA,NA,TRBJ2-1,TRBV3-1/TRBV3-2,TGTGCCAGCAGCCAAGCGGGTTACAATGAGCAGTTCTTC,CASSQAGYNEQFF
TRBD2,NA,TRBJ2-7,TRBV7-2,TGTGCCAGCAGCTTAGCTCCTAGCGGAGGGGCCTACGAGCAGTACTTC,CASSLAPSGGAYEQYF
NA,NA,TRBJ2-2,TRBV6-2/TRBV6-3,TGTGCCAGCAGTTACCCGGGGACCGGGGAGCTGTTTTTT,CASSYPGTGELFF
TRBD2,NA,TRBJ2-3,TRBV6-4,TGTGCCAGCAGCCTCACTAGCGGGGGTAACACAGATACGCAGTATTTT,CASSLTSGGNTDTQYF
TRBD1,NA,TRBJ1-5,TRBV19,TGTGCCAGTAGTATCCTCGGGACAGGGGACCAGCCCCAGCATTTT,CASSILGTGDQPQHF
TRBD1,NA,TRBJ1-2,TRBV9,TGTGCCAGCAGCTCCCACTACGGACAGGTGGGGTATGGCTACACCTTC,CASSSHYGQVGYGYTF
TRBD1,NA,TRBJ2-3,TRBV11-1,TGTGCCAGCAGCTTAGGACAGGGGGCCCGTACGCAGTATTTT,CASSLGQGARTQYF
NA,NA,TRBJ2-7,TRBV7-2,TGTGCCAGCAGCTTAGTCCTGCAGGGGTACGAGCAGTACTTC,CASSLVLQGYEQYF
NA,NA,TRBJ2-7,TRBV7-8,TGTGCCAGCAGCCGTCGGGGAGCTTTGGACTTC,CASSRRGALDF
NA,NA,TRBJ1-4,TRBV7-2,TGTGCCAGCAGCTTCTCCCCGTGGAGTGCAACTAATGAAAAACTGTTTTTT,CASSFSPWSATNEKLFF
TRBD1,NA,TRBJ1-2,TRBV19,TGTGCCAGTAGTACCACAGACAGGGGAGCACCTAACTATGGCTACACCTTC,CASSTTDRGAPNYGYTF
NA,NA,TRBJ2-2,TRBV7-3,TGTGCCAGCAGCTTAGACAGCCCCGGACAGCTGTTTTTT,CASSLDSPGQLFF
TRBD1,NA,TRBJ2-7,TRBV29-1,TGCAGCGTTGGAGGACGGACAGGCTCCTACGAGCAGTACTTC,CSVGGRTGSYEQYF
NA,NA,TRBJ1-3,TRBV5-1,TGCGCCAGCAGCTTAAGTCCGGGACTCCGAAACACCATATATTTT,CASSLSPGLRNTIYF
NA,NA,TRBJ2-7,TRBV12-3/TRBV12-4,TGTGCCAGCAGTTTCCCACCCGCAGACGAGCAGTACTTC,CASSFPPADEQYF